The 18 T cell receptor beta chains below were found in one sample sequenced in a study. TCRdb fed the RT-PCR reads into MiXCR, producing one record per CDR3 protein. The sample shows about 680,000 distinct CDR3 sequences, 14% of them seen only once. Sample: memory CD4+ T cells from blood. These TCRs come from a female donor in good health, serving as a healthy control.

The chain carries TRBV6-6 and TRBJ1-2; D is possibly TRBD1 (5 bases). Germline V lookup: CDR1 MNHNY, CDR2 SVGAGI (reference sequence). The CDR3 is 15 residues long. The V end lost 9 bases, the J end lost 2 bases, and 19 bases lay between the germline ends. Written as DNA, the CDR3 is TGTGCCAGTATAAAAGGTGGCAGGGAGAACTATGGCTACACCTTC. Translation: CASIKGGRENYGYTF.

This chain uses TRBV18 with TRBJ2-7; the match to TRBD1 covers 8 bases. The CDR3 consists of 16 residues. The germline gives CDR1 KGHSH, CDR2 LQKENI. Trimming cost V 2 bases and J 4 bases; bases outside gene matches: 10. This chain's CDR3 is CASSPEQGALGYEQYF. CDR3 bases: TGTGCCAGCTCACCAGAGCAGGGGGCATTGGGATACGAGCAGTACTTC.

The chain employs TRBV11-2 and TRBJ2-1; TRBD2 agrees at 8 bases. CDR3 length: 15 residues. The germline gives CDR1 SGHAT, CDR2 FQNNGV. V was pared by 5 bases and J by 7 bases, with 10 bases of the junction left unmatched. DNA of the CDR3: TGTGCCAGCAGCCGAACCGGGACTAGTGTTAATGAGCAGTTCTTC. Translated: CASSRTGTSVNEQFF.

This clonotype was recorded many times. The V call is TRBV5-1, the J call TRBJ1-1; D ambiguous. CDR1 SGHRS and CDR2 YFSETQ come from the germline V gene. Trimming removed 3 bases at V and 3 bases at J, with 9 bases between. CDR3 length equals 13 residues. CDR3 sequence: CASSSPYDTEAFF. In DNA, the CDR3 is TGCGCCAGCAGCTCCCCCTATGACACTGAAGCTTTCTTT.

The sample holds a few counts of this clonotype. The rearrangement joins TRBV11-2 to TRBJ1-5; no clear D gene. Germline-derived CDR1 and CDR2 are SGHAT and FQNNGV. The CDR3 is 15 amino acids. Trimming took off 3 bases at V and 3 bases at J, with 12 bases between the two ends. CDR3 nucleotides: TGTGCCAGCAGCTTGACGTCGGGCTTCAATCAGCCCCAGCATTTT. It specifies CASSLTSGFNQPQHF. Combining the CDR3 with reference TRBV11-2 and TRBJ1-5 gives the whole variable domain EAGVAQSPRYKIIEKRQSVAFWCNPISGHATLYWYQQILGQGPKLLIQFQNNGVVDDSQLPKDRFSAERLKGVDSTLKIQPAKLEDSAVYLCASSLTSGFNQPQHFGDGTRLSIL.

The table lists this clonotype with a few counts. The chain's CDR3 is CASSLGVSRSNQPQHF. Written as DNA, the CDR3 is TGTGCCAGCAGCTTAGGAGTATCCAGGAGCAATCAGCCCCAGCATTTT. The rearrangement links TRBV7-2 to TRBJ1-5; D unclear. This CDR3 comprises 16 residues. CDR1 is SGHTA and CDR2 is FQGNSA in the germline V gene. With 1 base removed from V and 1 base from J, the gap between germline ends came to 11 bases.

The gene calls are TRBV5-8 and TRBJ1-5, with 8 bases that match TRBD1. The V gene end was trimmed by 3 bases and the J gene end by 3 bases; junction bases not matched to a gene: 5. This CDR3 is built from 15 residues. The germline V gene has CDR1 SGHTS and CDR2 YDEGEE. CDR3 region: CASSWTGYDNQPQHF. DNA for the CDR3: TGTGCCAGCAGCTGGACAGGGTATGACAATCAGCCCCAGCATTTT.

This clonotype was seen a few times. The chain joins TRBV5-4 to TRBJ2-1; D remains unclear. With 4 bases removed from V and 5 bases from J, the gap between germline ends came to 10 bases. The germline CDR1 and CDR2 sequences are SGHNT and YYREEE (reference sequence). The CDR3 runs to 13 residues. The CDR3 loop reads CASSPRTHNEQFF. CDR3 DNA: TGTGCCAGCAGCCCACGGACGCACAATGAGCAGTTCTTC.

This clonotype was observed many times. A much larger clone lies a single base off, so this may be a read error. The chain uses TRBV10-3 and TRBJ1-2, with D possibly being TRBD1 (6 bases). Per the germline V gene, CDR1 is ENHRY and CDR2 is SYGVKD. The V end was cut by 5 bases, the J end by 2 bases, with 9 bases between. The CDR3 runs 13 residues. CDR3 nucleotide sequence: TGTGCCATCAGTTCAGGGGTAAACTATGGCTACACCTTC. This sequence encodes CAISSGVNYGYTF.

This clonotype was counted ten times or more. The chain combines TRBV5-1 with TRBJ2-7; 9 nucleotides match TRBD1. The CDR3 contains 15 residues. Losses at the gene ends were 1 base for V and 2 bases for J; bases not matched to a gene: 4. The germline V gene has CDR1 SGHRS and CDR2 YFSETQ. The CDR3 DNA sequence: TGCGCCAGCAGCTTGTCACAGGGGGCCGCCTACGAGCAGTACTTC. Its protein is CASSLSQGAAYEQYF.

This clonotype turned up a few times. CDR3: CASSQGGGRTFIGEQYF. CDR3 nucleotide sequence: TGCGCCAGCAGCCAAGGGGGCGGGAGAACCTTTATCGGGGAGCAGTACTTC. This chain connects TRBV4-3 to TRBJ2-7; 7 bases fit TRBD2. The CDR3 totals 17 residues. J was trimmed by 7 bases and V by 1 base; bases with no gene match: 16. Germline V gene sequence: CDR1 LGHNA, CDR2 YSLEER.

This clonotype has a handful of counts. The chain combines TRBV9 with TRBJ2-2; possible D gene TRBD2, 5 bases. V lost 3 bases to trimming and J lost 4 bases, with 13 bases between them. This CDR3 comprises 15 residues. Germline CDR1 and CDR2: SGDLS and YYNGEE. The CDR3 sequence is CASSALLGSTGELFF. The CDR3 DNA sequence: TGTGCCAGCAGCGCCTTACTAGGAAGCACCGGGGAGCTGTTTTTT.

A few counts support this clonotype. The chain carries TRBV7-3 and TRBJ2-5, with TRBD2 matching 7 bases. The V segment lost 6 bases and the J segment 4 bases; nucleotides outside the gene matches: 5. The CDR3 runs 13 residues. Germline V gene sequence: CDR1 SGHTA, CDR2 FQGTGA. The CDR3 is CASRAGVGETQYF. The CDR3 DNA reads TGTGCCAGCAGGGCGGGAGTCGGAGAGACCCAGTACTTC.

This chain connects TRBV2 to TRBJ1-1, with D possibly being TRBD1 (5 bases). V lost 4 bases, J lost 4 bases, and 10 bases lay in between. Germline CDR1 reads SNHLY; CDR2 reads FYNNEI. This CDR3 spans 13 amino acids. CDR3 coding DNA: TGTGCCAGCAGTGCGGCAGGGAGCACTGAAGCTTTCTTT. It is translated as CASSAAGSTEAFF.

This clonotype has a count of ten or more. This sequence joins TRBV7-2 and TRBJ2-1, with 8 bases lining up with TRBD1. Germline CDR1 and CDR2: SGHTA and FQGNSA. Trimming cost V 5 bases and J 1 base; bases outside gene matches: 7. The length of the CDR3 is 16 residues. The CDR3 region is CASSRTGTGSYNEQFF. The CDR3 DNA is TGTGCCAGCAGCAGAACCGGGACAGGTTCCTACAATGAGCAGTTCTTC.

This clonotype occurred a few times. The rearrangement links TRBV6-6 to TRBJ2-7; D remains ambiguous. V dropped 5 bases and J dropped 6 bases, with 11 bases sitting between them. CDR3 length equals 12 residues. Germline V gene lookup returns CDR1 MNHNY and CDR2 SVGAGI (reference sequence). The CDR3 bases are TGTGCCAGCAGTGCTCAGGTAGTCGAGCAGTACTTC. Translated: CASSAQVVEQYF.

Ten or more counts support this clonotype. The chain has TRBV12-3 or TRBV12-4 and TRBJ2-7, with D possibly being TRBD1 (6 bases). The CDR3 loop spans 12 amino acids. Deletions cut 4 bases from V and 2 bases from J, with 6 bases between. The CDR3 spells CASSWTAYEQYF. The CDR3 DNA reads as TGTGCCAGCAGTTGGACAGCCTACGAGCAGTACTTC.

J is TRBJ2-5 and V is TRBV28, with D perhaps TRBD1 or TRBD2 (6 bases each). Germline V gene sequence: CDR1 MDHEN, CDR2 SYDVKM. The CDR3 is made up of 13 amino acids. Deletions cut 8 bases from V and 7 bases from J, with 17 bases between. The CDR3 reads CASGGRPPGTQYF. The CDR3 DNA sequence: TGTGCCAGCGGGGGGCGGCCGCCGGGGACCCAGTACTTC.